This T cell receptor beta chain came from a study of T cells in tuberculosis. This CDR3 has 15 residues. A single count supports this clone. Generated by immunoSEQ multiplex PCR, the TCRdb table keeps only in-frame clones and is missing some. The sample holds over 30,000 clones; about nine tenths are singletons and the top ten take 7.7%. The receptor's source is a donor aged 10-29 years with latent tuberculosis or without tuberculosis infection. Some clones in this sample may be carry-over from other donors' samples. The V gene is TRBV21-1, the J gene TRBJ2-7; the DNA was not compared with TRBD2, the D call given in the table. TRBV21-1 counts as a pseudogene. The material sequenced was PBMCs. CDR3 coding DNA: TGTGCCAGCAGCAAATTACCGGGTTTGAACGGCGAGCAGTACTTC. This codes for CASSKLPGLNGEQYF.